The 2 T cell receptor beta chains below all came from one sample that was sequenced in a study of blood T cell repertoires in COVID-19 (dated by TCRdb to about 2020). The library was obtained by the immunoSEQ multiplex PCR assay. The source is immuneACCESS, and TCRdb retained only in-frame sequences with V and J called. Part of the clones is not carried over; for the studies checked, unresolved V genes explain less than half of this, and the remainder is unexplained. The table for this sample lists approximately 120,000 clones; around 88% of them were counted only once. The biggest ten clones account for roughly 19% of the sample. The sequencing input was peripheral blood. The origin of the receptors is a human donor with acute or convalescent COVID-19. The donor label of this sample is uncertain.

This chain joins TRBV12-5 and TRBJ1-1; the match to TRBD1 covers 7 bases. This CDR3 region has 17 residues. Germline CDR1 and CDR2: LGHNT and FRNRAP. With V trimmed by 6 bases and J by 3 bases, 16 bases remained unmatched. CDR3 region: CASGPAIGDRVDTEAFF. CDR3 sequence (DNA): TGTGCTAGTGGACCAGCTATTGGAGACAGGGTGGACACTGAAGCTTTCTTT.

This chain connects TRBV6-4 to TRBJ2-1, with 11 nucleotides matching TRBD2. In germline, CDR1 is MRHNA, CDR2 SNTAGT. The V segment lost 3 bases and the J segment 0 bases; nucleotides outside the gene matches: 13. CDR3 length equals 20 residues. This chain's CDR3 is CASSEGTSGTKLSSYNEQFF. CDR3 coding DNA: TGTGCCAGCAGTGAGGGGACTAGCGGTACCAAACTGAGCTCCTACAATGAGCAGTTCTTC.